The clone carrying this TCR beta chain was picked up a small number of times. The source material, RNA transcripts, was used to amplify TCR beta CDR3 regions. HTBI primers drove first-round RT-PCR of the TCR CDR3. TCRdb ran MiXCR on the multiplex PCR reads and lists one entry per CDR3 protein. Of approximately 700,000 distinct CDR3 sequences detected, approximately 42% appear once; the ten largest clones hold more than 7%. The sample belongs to a study of T cells in Graves' hyperthyroidism and ophthalmopathy. The CDR3 contains 15 residues. V shed 5 bases and J 4 bases; nucleotides not matched to a gene: 10. Germline V gives CDR1 SGHAT, CDR2 FQNNGV.

The sequence came from an adult man with Graves' disease, either hyperthyroidism or ophthalmopathy (not recorded which). This rearrangement joins TRBV11-2 to TRBJ1-1, with 7 bases matching TRBD1. The sequencing input was peripheral blood or thyroid tissue (not recorded which). The CDR3 DNA reads TGTGCCAGCAGCGCCCCTCAGGCAGGGGGCACTGAAGCTTTCTTT. Protein sequence: CASSAPQAGGTEAFF.